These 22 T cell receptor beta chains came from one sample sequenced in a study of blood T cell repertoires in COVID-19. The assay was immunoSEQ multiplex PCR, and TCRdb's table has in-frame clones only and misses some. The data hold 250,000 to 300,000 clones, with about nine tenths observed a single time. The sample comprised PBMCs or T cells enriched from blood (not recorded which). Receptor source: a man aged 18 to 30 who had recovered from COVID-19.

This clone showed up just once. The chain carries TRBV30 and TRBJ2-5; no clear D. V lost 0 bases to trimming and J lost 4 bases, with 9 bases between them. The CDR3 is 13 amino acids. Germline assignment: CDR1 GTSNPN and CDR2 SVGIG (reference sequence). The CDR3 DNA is TGTGCCTGGAGTGTACGACGGAGAGAGACCCAGTACTTC. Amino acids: CAWSVRRRETQYF.

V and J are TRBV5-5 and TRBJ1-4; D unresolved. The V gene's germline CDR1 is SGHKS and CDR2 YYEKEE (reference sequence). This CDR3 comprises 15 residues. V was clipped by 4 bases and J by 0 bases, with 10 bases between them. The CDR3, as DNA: TGTGCCAGCAGCCAAACCGGGTCAACTAATGAAAAACTGTTTTTT. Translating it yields CASSQTGSTNEKLFF.

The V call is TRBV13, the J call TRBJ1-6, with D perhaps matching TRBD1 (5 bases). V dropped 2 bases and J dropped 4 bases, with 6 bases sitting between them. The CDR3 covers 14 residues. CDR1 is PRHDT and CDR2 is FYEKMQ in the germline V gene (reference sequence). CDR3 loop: CASSLQGYNSPLHF. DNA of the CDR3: TGTGCCAGCAGCTTACAGGGATATAATTCACCCCTCCACTTT.

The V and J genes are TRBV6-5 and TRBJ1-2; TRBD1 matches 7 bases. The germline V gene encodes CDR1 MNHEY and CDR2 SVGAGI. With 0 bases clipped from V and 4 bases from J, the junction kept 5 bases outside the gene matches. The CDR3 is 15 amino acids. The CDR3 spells CASSYSIGGSYGYTF. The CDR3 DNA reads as TGTGCCAGCAGTTACTCGATAGGGGGCAGCTATGGCTACACCTTC.

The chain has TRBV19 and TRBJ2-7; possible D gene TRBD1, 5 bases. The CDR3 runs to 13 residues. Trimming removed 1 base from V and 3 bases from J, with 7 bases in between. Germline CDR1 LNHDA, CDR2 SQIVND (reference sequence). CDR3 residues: CASSIGTGYEQYF. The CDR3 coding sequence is TGTGCCAGTAGTATAGGAACAGGCTACGAGCAGTACTTC.

The CDR3 loop is CASSDGPWTVDNEQFF. CDR3 nucleotides: TGTGCCAGCAGCGATGGGCCATGGACTGTGGACAATGAGCAGTTCTTC. The J gene is TRBJ2-1, the V gene TRBV9; the D gene is possibly TRBD2 (5 bases). Germline loops: CDR1 SGDLS, CDR2 YYNGEE. The CDR3 is 16 amino acids. V was pared by 3 bases and J by 5 bases, with 18 bases between.

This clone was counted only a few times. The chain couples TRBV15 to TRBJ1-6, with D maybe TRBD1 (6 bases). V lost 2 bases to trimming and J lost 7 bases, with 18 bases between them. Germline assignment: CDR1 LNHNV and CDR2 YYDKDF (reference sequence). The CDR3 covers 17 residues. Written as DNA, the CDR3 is TGTGCCACCAGCAGAAACAGGGCACGGGTTGGAAATTCACCCCTCCACTTT. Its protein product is CATSRNRARVGNSPLHF.

The CDR3, as DNA: TGTGCCAGCAGCCAAGCAGGACAGGGTACAAGTGAGCAGTTCTTC. Protein: CASSQAGQGTSEQFF. The chain combines TRBV3-1 (or the pseudogene TRBV3-2) with TRBJ2-1, with 8 bases identical to TRBD1. Germline CDR1 is LGHDT and CDR2 is YNNKEL (reference sequence). CDR3 length: 15 amino acids. The ends lost 1 base at V and 9 bases at J; junction bases unmatched: 8.

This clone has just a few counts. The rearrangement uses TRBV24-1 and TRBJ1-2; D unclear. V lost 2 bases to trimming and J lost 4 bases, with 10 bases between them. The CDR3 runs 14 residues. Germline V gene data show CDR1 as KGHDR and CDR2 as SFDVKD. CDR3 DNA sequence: TGTGCCACCAGTGATTCGCGAGTACCCTATGGCTACACCTTC. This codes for CATSDSRVPYGYTF.

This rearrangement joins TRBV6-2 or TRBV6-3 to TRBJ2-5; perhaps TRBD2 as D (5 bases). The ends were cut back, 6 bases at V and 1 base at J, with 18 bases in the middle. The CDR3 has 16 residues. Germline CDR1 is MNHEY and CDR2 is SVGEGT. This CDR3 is CASSPGLGVVQETQYF. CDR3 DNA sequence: TGTGCCAGCAGCCCTGGCTTGGGAGTGGTCCAAGAGACCCAGTACTTC.

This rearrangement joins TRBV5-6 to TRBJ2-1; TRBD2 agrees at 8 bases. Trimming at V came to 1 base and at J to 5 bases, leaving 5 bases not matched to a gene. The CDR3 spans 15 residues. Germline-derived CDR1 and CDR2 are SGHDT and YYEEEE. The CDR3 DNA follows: TGTGCCAGCAGCTTGTTGAGCGGGAGCCACAATGAGCAGTTCTTC. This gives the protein CASSLLSGSHNEQFF.

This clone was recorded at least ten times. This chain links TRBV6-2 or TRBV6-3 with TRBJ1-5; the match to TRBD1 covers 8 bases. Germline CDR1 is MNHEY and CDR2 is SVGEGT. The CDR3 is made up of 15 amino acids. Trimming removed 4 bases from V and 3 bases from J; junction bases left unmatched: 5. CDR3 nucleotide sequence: TGTGCCAGCAGTTTCGCGGACAGGGACAATCAGCCCCAGCATTTT. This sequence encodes CASSFADRDNQPQHF.

The DNA for the CDR3 is TGTGCCTGGAGCCTCCTCGGGGGAGCCCGCCAAGAGACCCAGTACTTC. Translation: CAWSLLGGARQETQYF. The chain is built from TRBV30 and TRBJ2-5, with D possibly matching TRBD2 (6 bases). This CDR3 region has 16 residues. Germline V lookup: CDR1 GTSNPN, CDR2 SVGIG (reference sequence). Deletions cut 3 bases from V and 1 base from J, with 18 bases between.

CDR3 amino acids: CASSLQNNQPQHF. The CDR3 coding sequence is TGTGCCAGCAGCCTACAGAACAATCAGCCCCAGCATTTT. The V call is TRBV6-5, the J call TRBJ1-5, with D hard to call. V gave up 6 bases and J gave up 3 bases, with 9 bases separating them. CDR1 and CDR2 from the germline V gene are MNHEY and SVGAGI. This CDR3 region has 13 residues.

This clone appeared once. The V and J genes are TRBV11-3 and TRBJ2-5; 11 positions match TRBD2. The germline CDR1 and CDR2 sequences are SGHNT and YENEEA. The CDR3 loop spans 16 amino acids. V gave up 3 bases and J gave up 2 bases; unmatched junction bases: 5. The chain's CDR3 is CASSFGLAGPQETQYF. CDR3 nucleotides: TGTGCCAGCAGCTTCGGACTAGCGGGCCCTCAAGAGACCCAGTACTTC.

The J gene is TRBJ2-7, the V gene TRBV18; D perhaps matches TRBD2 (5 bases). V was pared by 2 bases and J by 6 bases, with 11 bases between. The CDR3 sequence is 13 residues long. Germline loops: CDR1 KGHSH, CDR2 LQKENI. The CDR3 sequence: CASSPNGGGEQYF. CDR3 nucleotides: TGTGCCAGCTCACCAAATGGAGGTGGCGAGCAGTACTTC.

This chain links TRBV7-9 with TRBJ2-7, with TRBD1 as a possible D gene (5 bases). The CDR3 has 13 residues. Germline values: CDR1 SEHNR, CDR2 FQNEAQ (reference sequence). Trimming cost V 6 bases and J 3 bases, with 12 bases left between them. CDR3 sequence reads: CASRPQGFYEQYF. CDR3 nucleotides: TGTGCCAGCAGACCCCAGGGATTCTACGAGCAGTACTTC.

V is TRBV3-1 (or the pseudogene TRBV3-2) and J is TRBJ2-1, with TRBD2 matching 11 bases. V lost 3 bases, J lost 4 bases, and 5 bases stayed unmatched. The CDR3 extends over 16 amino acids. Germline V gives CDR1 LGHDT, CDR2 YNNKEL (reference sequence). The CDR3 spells CASSHAGLAEYNEQFF. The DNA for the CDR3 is TGTGCCAGCAGCCACGCGGGACTAGCGGAATACAATGAGCAGTTCTTC.

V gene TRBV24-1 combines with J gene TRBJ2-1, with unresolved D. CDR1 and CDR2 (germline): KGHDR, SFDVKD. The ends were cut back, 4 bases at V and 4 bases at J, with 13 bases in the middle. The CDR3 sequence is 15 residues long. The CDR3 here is CATSDGSGAYNEQFF. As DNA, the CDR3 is TGTGCCACCAGTGACGGGTCTGGAGCTTACAATGAGCAGTTCTTC.

The CDR3 DNA is TGTGCCAGCAGTTCATACAGGGGGCTTACTGAAGCTTTCTTT. This sequence encodes CASSSYRGLTEAFF. The gene calls are TRBV6-5 and TRBJ1-1, with 9 bases matching TRBD1. Germline lookup yields CDR1 MNHEY and CDR2 SVGAGI. Trimming cost V 4 bases and J 5 bases; bases outside gene matches: 5. The CDR3 has 14 residues.

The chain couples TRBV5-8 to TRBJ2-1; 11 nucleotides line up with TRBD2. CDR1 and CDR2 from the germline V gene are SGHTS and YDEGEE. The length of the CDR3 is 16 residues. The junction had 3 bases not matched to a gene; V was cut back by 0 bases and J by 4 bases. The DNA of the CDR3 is TGTGCCAGCAGCTTGGCCTGGACTAGCGGGTACAATGAGCAGTTCTTC. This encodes CASSLAWTSGYNEQFF.

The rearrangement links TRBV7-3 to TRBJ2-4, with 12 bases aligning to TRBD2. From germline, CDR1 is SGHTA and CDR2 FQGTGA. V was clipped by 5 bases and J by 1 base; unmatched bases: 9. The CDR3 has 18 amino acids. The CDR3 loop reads CASSLWLAGGIAKNIQYF. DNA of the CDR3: TGTGCCAGCAGCCTGTGGCTAGCGGGAGGGATTGCCAAAAACATTCAGTACTTC.